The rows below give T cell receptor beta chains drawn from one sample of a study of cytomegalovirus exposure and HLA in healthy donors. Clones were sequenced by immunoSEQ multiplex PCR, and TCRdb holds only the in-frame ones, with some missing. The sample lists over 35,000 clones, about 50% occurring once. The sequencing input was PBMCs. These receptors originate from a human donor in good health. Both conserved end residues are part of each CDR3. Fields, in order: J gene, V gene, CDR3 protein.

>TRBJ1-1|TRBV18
CASSPGQVAMNTEAFF
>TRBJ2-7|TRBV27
CASSLRTSGPYEQYF
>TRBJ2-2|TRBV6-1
CASSVIAGGTGELFF
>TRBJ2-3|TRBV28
CASTTPASGRTDTQYF
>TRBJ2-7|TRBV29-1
CSVDIVASGNRGEQYF
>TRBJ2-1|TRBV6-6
CASSYSTELYNEQFF
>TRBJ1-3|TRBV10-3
CAISETGQRTGNTIYF
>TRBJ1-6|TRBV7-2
CASSSTGVAYNSPLHF
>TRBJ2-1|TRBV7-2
CASSLGGHGYNEQFF
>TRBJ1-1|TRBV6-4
CASSGGQGVAEAFF
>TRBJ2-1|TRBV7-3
CASSTASGGAGNEQFF
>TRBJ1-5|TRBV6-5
CASGPANSNQPQHF
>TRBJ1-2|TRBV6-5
CASSYSGGRSYGYTF
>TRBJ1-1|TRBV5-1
CASKTGVETEAFF
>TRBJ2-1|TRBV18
CASSPQTYNEQFF
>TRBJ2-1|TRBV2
CASGEGLRAGKQFF
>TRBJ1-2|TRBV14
CASSLSGTGTPQPNYGYTF
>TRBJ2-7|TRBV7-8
CASSLRLHEQYF
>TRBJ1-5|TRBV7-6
CASSRGTGQGQPQHF
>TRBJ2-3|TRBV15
CATSSPGQGTDTQYF
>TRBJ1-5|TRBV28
CASSRARAGGQPQHF
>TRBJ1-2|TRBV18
CASSPGQGGGYTF
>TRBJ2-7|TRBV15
CATSRESAGVPYEQYF
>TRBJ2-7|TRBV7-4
CASSLRLHEQYF
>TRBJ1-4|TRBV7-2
CASSSRRERGSEKLFF
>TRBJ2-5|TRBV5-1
CASSWDGLGSLNF
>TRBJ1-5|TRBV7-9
CASSLALNEPQHF
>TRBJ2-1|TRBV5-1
CASSFSERSVVTEQFF
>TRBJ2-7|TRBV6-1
CASRVYGTGSYEQYF
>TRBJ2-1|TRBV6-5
CASSPWASGRNEQFF
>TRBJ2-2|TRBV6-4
CASSDSAGGPGELFF
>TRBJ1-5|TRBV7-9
CASTDRAGQPQHF
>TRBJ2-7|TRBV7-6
CASSNGQVGREQYF
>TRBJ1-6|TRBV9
CASSVGAGNSPLHF
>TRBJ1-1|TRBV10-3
CAISVKGVTEAFF
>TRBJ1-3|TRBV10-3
CAISTGDSGNTIYF
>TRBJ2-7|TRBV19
CASSIGGTGGYEQYF